This T cell receptor (beta chain) came from a study of T cell responses to AZD1222 COVID-19 vaccine. Profiling relied on immunoSEQ multiplex PCR, and the TCRdb table lists in-frame clones only, not all of them. The sample consists of about 120,000 clones, roughly 93% of them appearing once. About this clone itself: Antigen unknown. At one end the junction does not follow the germline gene, possibly because of a read error.

The length of the CDR3 is 12 residues. Germline V gene sequence: CDR1 ENHRY, CDR2 SYGVKD. Study-wide results and caveats: The repertoires were collected only after the peak T cell response. Baseline seropositivity characterized only a handful of AZD1222 recipients. Donor demographics were predominantly white British with a female majority; clonal diversity may be underestimated.

The specimen was peripheral blood, collected 28 days after the second AZD1222 dose. The V and J genes are TRBV10-3 and TRBJ2-7; the D is unclear. This TCR derives from an adult who received the AZD1222 COVID-19 vaccine. CDR3 coding DNA: TGTGCCATCAGTCACCCGGACGGAGACATAGACTTC. This gives the protein CAISHPDGDIDF.